This T cell receptor beta chain stems from a study of OX40 agonist ivuxolimab in advanced cancers. Study findings and constraints: Blood T cells, both CD4+ and CD8+, expanded clonally by week 6 at 0.1 to 3.0 mg/kg.

Autoimmune disease history or systemic immunosuppression led to patient exclusion. The V gene's germline CDR1 is SQVTM and CDR2 ANQGSEA. V was pared by 1 base and J by 5 bases, with 17 bases between. This CDR3 contains 15 residues. A remark on this clone: Antigen specificity is unknown.

The table came from immunoSEQ multiplex PCR; TCRdb's copy has only in-frame clones and leaves some out. The repertoire holds some 19,000 clones, with around 80% as singletons. The sequence was obtained from an adult with an advanced solid tumor such as melanoma, head and neck, liver or kidney cancer. The source was CD4+ or CD8+ T cells sorted from blood, collected in a trial of the OX40 agonist ivuxolimab. This chain joins TRBV29-1 and TRBJ1-1, with TRBD1 as a possible D gene (6 bases). Written as DNA, the CDR3 is TGCAGCGTTGAAGGCGGCGCAGGAGGGGGTACTGAAGCTTTCTTT. Its protein product is CSVEGGAGGGTEAFF.